This T cell receptor beta chain is drawn from a study of PD-1 blockade in classical Hodgkin lymphoma. Assay: immunoSEQ multiplex PCR; the TCRdb copy retains only in-frame clones and omits some. The sample lists approximately 20,000 clones; 80% were seen once. Study-level results: At baseline, newly diagnosed patients reportedly showed less TCR diversity than healthy donors. The CD4+ diversity rise by C4D1 was clearest in complete responders. Complete responders' diversity at baseline resembled that of newly diagnosed patients. Sources of repertoire differences remain undefined, possibly disease activity or prior therapy.

For this clone: No antigen is known for it. Other DNA sequences in this sample translate to the same CDR3.

With no exception, relapse followed autologous stem cell transplantation in all patients, and brentuximab vedotin exposure varied. Trimming shortened V by 6 bases and J by 2 bases, and 5 bases separated the two germline ends. The CDR3 is 11 amino acids. Germline loops: CDR1 MNHNY, CDR2 SVGAGI (reference sequence). The chain is built from TRBV6-6 and TRBJ2-7; D gene unclear. The starting material was peripheral blood mononuclear cells (PBMCs), obtained before the second cycle of nivolumab. This sequence was found in a human donor with classical Hodgkin lymphoma. The CDR3 protein is CASSPAYEQYF. CDR3 nucleotides: TGTGCCAGCAGCCCGGCCTACGAGCAGTACTTC.